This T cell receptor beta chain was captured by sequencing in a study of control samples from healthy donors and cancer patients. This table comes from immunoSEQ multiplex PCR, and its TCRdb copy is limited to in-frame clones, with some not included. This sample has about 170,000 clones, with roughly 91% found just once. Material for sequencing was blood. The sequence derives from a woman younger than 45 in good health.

In nucleotides, the CDR3 is TGCGCCAGCAGCTTGGGACCCGGGACAGGGGCAGATACGCAGTATTTT. It yields the protein CASSLGPGTGADTQYF. The gene calls are TRBV5-1 and TRBJ2-3; 10 bases are shared with TRBD1. Trimming took 0 bases from V and 4 from J; bases not matched to a gene: 5. CDR3 length equals 16 residues. Per the germline V gene, CDR1 is SGHRS and CDR2 is YFSETQ. The full variable domain, rest sourced from reference TRBV5-1 and TRBJ2-3, is KAGVTQTPRYLIKTRGQQVTLSCSPISGHRSVSWYQQTPGQGLQFLFEYFSETQRNKGNFPGRFSGRQFSNSRSEMNVSTLELGDSALYLCASSLGPGTGADTQYFGPGTRLTVL.